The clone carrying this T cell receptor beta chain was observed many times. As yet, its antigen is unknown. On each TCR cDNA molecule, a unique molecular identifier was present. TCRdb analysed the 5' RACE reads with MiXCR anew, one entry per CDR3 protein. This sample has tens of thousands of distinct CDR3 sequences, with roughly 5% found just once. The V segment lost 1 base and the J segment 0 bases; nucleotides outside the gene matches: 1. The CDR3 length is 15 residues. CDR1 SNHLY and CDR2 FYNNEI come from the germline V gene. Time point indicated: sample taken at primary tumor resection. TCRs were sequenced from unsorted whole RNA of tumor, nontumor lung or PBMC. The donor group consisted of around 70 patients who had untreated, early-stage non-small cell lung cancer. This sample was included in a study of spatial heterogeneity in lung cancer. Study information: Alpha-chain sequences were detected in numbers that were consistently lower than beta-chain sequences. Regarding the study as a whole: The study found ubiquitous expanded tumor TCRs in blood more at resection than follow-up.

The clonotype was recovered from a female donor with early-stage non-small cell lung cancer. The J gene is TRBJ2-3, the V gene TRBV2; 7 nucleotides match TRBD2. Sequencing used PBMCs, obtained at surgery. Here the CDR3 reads CASSEGGGSTDTQYF. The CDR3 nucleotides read TGTGCCAGCAGTGAAGGGGGGGGTAGCACAGATACGCAGTATTTT.